Shown below are 10 T cell receptor beta chains from a single sample sequenced in a study of cytomegalovirus exposure and HLA in healthy donors. Primers included in the PCR were 60 Vbeta and 13 Jbeta primers. TCRdb's table, derived via immunoSEQ multiplex PCR, lists solely in-frame clones and lacks some. The data show about 180,000 clones, roughly four fifths seen once. Sequencing was done on a sample of PBMCs. These receptors all come from a female donor in good health and CMV-seronegative.

This chain joins TRBV7-8 and TRBJ1-2, with D maybe TRBD1 (5 bases). Germline V gives CDR1 SGHVS, CDR2 FQNEAQ. V shed 2 bases and J shed 7 bases, with 11 bases lying between them. The CDR3 is 13 amino acids. In DNA, the CDR3 is TGTGCCAGCAGCTTACAGGGAACGCGTGGCTACACCTTC. It is translated as CASSLQGTRGYTF.

This clone was counted between two and nine times. The V call is TRBV19, the J call TRBJ2-6, with a weak D call TRBD1 (6 bases). The germline V and J ends were trimmed by 8 bases and 0 bases, with 23 bases remaining between them. This CDR3 is built from 19 residues. Per germline, CDR1 LNHDA and CDR2 SQIVND (reference sequence). The CDR3 spells CASPVSRDIDFSGANVLTF. Here the CDR3 DNA reads TGTGCCAGTCCAGTCAGTCGGGACATAGATTTCTCTGGGGCCAACGTCCTGACTTTC.

V usage is TRBV2 and J usage is TRBJ2-3, with D maybe TRBD2 (5 bases). CDR3 size: 16 residues. The germline V gene encodes CDR1 SNHLY and CDR2 FYNNEI. Trimming cost V 7 bases and J 1 base, with 18 bases left between them. CDR3 protein: CASTKTTALGTDTQYF. The CDR3 DNA reads TGTGCCAGCACCAAGACTACGGCCCTAGGCACAGATACGCAGTATTTT.

V and J are TRBV30 and TRBJ2-1, with no clear D. V was pared by 5 bases and J by 6 bases, with 11 bases between. Germline CDR1 reads GTSNPN; CDR2 reads SVGIG (reference sequence). The CDR3 consists of 12 residues. CDR3: CAWFAPGNEQFF. In DNA, the CDR3 is TGTGCCTGGTTCGCGCCGGGCAATGAGCAGTTCTTC.

The J gene is TRBJ2-7, the V gene TRBV25-1; 10 bases agree with TRBD2. Germline lookup yields CDR1 MGHDK and CDR2 SYGVNS. Trimming at V came to 5 bases and at J to 1 base, leaving 8 bases not matched to a gene. The CDR3 totals 16 residues. The CDR3 is CASSYSIAGGSYEQYF. The CDR3, as DNA: TGTGCCAGCAGTTATTCTATAGCGGGAGGTTCCTACGAGCAGTACTTC.

The CDR3 region is CASSQDLTQVDEQFF. The DNA for the CDR3 is TGTGCCAGCAGCCAAGATCTTACCCAGGTAGATGAGCAGTTCTTC. The chain joins TRBV4-2 to TRBJ2-1; D is undetermined. Trimming left V 0 bases short and J 8 bases short, with 14 bases between. Germline V gives CDR1 LGHNA, CDR2 YNFKEQ. The CDR3 spans 15 residues.

The rearrangement links TRBV6-1 to TRBJ2-7; D is uncertain. V lost 8 bases and J 1 base, leaving 15 bases between the germline ends. Per germline, CDR1 MNHNS and CDR2 SASEGT. The CDR3 runs to 14 residues. The CDR3 coding sequence is TGTGCCAGCGGCCTTATTGGTGGTTCCTACGAGCAGTACTTC. This codes for CASGLIGGSYEQYF.

V is TRBV4-1 and J is TRBJ1-3; D might be TRBD1 (5 bases). The CDR3 is made up of 16 amino acids. Germline assignment: CDR1 MGHRA and CDR2 YSYEKL. V dropped 4 bases and J dropped 0 bases, with 13 bases sitting between them. The chain's CDR3 is CASSPLGLNSGNTIYF. In DNA, the CDR3 is TGCGCCAGCAGCCCCCTGGGGCTTAACTCTGGAAACACCATATATTTT.

The chain employs TRBV9 and TRBJ1-2; D is undetermined. The CDR3 is 15 amino acids. V was shortened by 0 bases and J by 2 bases, with 11 bases between the two germline ends. Germline loops: CDR1 SGDLS, CDR2 YYNGEE. CDR3 DNA sequence: TGTGCCAGCAGCGTAGCCAATACCCTAAACTATGGCTACACCTTC. It codes for CASSVANTLNYGYTF.

This CDR3 is CASSQLAGGTDTQYF. The DNA of the CDR3 is TGTGCCAGCTCGCAACTAGCGGGTGGCACAGATACGCAGTATTTT. The chain is built from TRBV18 and TRBJ2-3, with TRBD2 matching 9 bases. There are 15 residues in the CDR3. V lost 6 bases and J lost 1; bases outside the gene matches: 5. Germline CDR1 is KGHSH and CDR2 is LQKENI.